The 30 T cell receptor beta chains below come from one sample, sequenced in a study of blood T cell repertoires in COVID-19. Profiled with immunoSEQ multiplex PCR; TCRdb holds only in-frame clones, not every one. Of fewer than 250,000 clones in the sample, 80% to 90% were seen once. Material: peripheral blood. Every receptor here comes from a woman between 50 and 59 years old with acute or convalescent COVID-19.

The chain recombines TRBV6-2 or TRBV6-3 with TRBJ1-1, with D maybe TRBD1 (5 bases). CDR3 size: 13 residues. Trimming cost V 4 bases and J 1 base, with 7 bases left between them. The germline gives CDR1 MNHEY, CDR2 SVGEGT. CDR3 DNA sequence: TGTGCCAGCAGTTTTCAGGGGAACACTGAAGCTTTCTTT. This sequence encodes CASSFQGNTEAFF.

The chain carries TRBV18 and TRBJ1-1; maybe TRBD1 (6 bases). The CDR3 sequence is 14 residues long. V lost 5 bases and J 0 bases, leaving 10 bases between the germline ends. CDR1 is KGHSH and CDR2 is LQKENI in the germline V gene. The CDR3 loop is CASSAGQLNTEAFF. Here the CDR3 DNA reads TGTGCCAGCTCAGCCGGACAGCTGAACACTGAAGCTTTCTTT.

The chain has TRBV4-3 and TRBJ1-3; perhaps TRBD1 as D (5 bases). Trimming took 0 bases from V and 4 from J, leaving 10 bases between them. This CDR3 is 15 amino acids long. Germline V gives CDR1 LGHNA, CDR2 YSLEER. CDR3 protein: CASSQDRTSGNTIYF. The CDR3, as DNA: TGCGCCAGCAGCCAAGATCGGACAAGCGGAAACACCATATATTTT.

V usage is TRBV6-5 and J usage is TRBJ1-2; a possible D gene is TRBD1 (6 bases). Per germline, CDR1 MNHEY and CDR2 SVGAGI. This CDR3 spans 13 amino acids. V lost 10 bases and J 3 bases, leaving 15 bases between the germline ends. The CDR3 sequence: CANQGQGDYGYTF. CDR3 nucleotide sequence: TGTGCCAACCAGGGGCAGGGCGACTATGGCTACACCTTC.

The chain is built from TRBV6-2 or TRBV6-3 and TRBJ1-2; the D gene is possibly TRBD1 (6 bases). Trimming removed 5 bases at V and 6 bases at J, with 13 bases between. The CDR3 runs to 13 residues. Germline V CDR1 and CDR2: MNHEY, SVGEGT. CDR3 protein: CASSLGRGNGYTF. The CDR3 coding sequence is TGTGCCAGCAGTCTCGGCAGGGGTAATGGCTACACCTTC.

The chain has TRBV6-5 and TRBJ2-6; D may be TRBD2 (5 bases). V lost 8 bases to trimming and J lost 1 base, with 12 bases between them. The germline gives CDR1 MNHEY, CDR2 SVGAGI. CDR3 size: 15 residues. This CDR3 reads CASFSPGSGANVLTF. CDR3 coding DNA: TGTGCCAGCTTCTCCCCGGGATCTGGGGCCAACGTCCTGACTTTC.

The chain uses TRBV5-5 and TRBJ2-5; no definite D call. The CDR3 loop spans 16 amino acids. Germline V gives CDR1 SGHKS, CDR2 YYEKEE (reference sequence). Trimming removed 4 bases at V and 2 bases at J, with 18 bases between. CDR3 region: CASSPRPESVQETQYF. CDR3 DNA sequence: TGTGCCAGCAGCCCCCGTCCTGAGAGCGTGCAAGAGACCCAGTACTTC.

V gene TRBV10-3 combines with J gene TRBJ1-2, with 9 nucleotides matching TRBD1. V trimming: 0 bases; J trimming: 5 bases; junction bases outside the gene matches: 13. CDR1 and CDR2 from the germline V gene are ENHRY and SYGVKD. The CDR3 has 18 amino acids. CDR3 nucleotide sequence: TGTGCCATCAGTGAGTCGAACTCTGGGACAGGGTCTTTTTATGGCTACACCTTC. This translates into CAISESNSGTGSFYGYTF.

The genes are TRBV7-9 and TRBJ1-2; D is possibly TRBD1 (5 bases). Germline V gene lookup returns CDR1 SEHNR and CDR2 FQNEAQ (reference sequence). CDR3 length equals 15 residues. V lost 2 bases to trimming and J lost 3 bases, with 13 bases between them. This CDR3 reads CASSLISGRDYGYTF. CDR3 nucleotide sequence: TGTGCCAGCAGCTTAATCTCCGGCAGGGACTATGGCTACACCTTC.

The V call is TRBV29-1, the J call TRBJ2-1, with TRBD2 matching 12 bases. From germline, CDR1 is SQVTM and CDR2 ANQGSEA. This CDR3 contains 14 residues. After removal of 3 bases from V and 10 bases from J, the junction contained 7 bases not matched to a gene. As DNA, the CDR3 is TGCAGCGTTGACGGGACTAGCGGGCCGTACGAGCAGTTCTTC. Protein: CSVDGTSGPYEQFF.

The V call is TRBV6-5, the J call TRBJ1-1; D not certain. The V end lost 0 bases, the J end lost 1 base, and 9 bases lay between the germline ends. Germline loops: CDR1 MNHEY, CDR2 SVGAGI. CDR3 length equals 15 residues. CDR3 sequence (DNA): TGTGCCAGCAGTTACTCGAGTGCGGAGAACACTGAAGCTTTCTTT. Encoded protein: CASSYSSAENTEAFF.

The J gene is TRBJ2-7, the V gene TRBV5-1; 9 nucleotides agree with TRBD2. The CDR3 sequence is 15 residues long. Germline V lookup: CDR1 SGHRS, CDR2 YFSETQ. V trimming: 0 bases; J trimming: 3 bases; junction bases outside the gene matches: 4. CDR3 nucleotides: TGCGCCAGCAGCTTGGGTCTAGCGGGGTTCTACGAGCAGTACTTC. This gives the protein CASSLGLAGFYEQYF.

This clone was recorded only once. The chain has TRBV12-3 or TRBV12-4 and TRBJ1-2, with D possibly TRBD1 on 5 matching bases. The V and J ends lost 6 bases and 6 bases respectively, with 14 bases between them. The CDR3 totals 13 residues. The CDR3 DNA sequence: TGTGCCAGCAGCAAGGGGAGGGCGGATGGCTACACCTTC. This codes for CASSKGRADGYTF.

The chain employs TRBV5-6 and TRBJ2-7; 8 nucleotides line up with TRBD1. The V and J ends lost 6 bases and 0 bases, in that order; junction bases with no gene match: 14. The CDR3 extends over 17 amino acids. Germline-derived CDR1 and CDR2 are SGHDT and YYEEEE. CDR3 loop: CASIPMTTGGPSYEQYF. The CDR3 bases are TGTGCCAGCATCCCGATGACAACAGGGGGTCCCTCCTACGAGCAGTACTTC.

The chain links TRBV6-4 to TRBJ2-1; TRBD1 matches 7 bases. The CDR3 runs to 14 residues. After removal of 3 bases from V and 4 bases from J, the junction contained 3 bases not matched to a gene. Per the germline V gene, CDR1 is MRHNA and CDR2 is SNTAGT. Here the CDR3 reads CASSERQGYNEQFF. CDR3 bases: TGTGCCAGCAGTGAGCGACAGGGTTACAATGAGCAGTTCTTC.

This clone was picked up one time. The CDR3 DNA follows: TGTGCCAGTGTTAATACTTACAATGAGCAGTTCTTC. Residues: CASVNTYNEQFF. The chain carries TRBV19 and TRBJ2-1, with D unclear. The CDR3 length is 12 residues. Per the germline V gene, CDR1 is LNHDA and CDR2 is SQIVND (reference sequence). Trimming cost V 8 bases and J 4 bases, with 9 bases left between them.

The gene calls are TRBV6-5 and TRBJ1-1; tentatively, D is TRBD1 (5 bases). This CDR3 is built from 15 residues. Looked up from germline, CDR1 is MNHEY and CDR2 is SVGAGI. Deletions cut 7 bases from V and 4 bases from J, with 19 bases between. The CDR3 DNA is TGTGCCAGCACCCTGGGGCCCATGGGATCCACTGAAGCTTTCTTT. Residues: CASTLGPMGSTEAFF.

The rearrangement joins TRBV12-3 or TRBV12-4 to TRBJ2-3; 7 nucleotides align to TRBD2. The CDR3 totals 13 residues. V dropped 6 bases and J dropped 2; count of bases not matched to a gene: 2. This chain's CDR3 is CASRGGNTDTQYF. The CDR3 DNA reads as TGTGCCAGCAGGGGGGGGAACACAGATACGCAGTATTTT.

The chain couples TRBV12-5 to TRBJ2-7; the D is unclear. The CDR3 runs 14 residues. Trimming stripped 5 bases from V and 3 bases from J, with 14 bases between. CDR1 and CDR2 from the germline V gene are LGHNT and FRNRAP. The CDR3 loop is CASGPWASFYEQYF. CDR3 nucleotide sequence: TGTGCTAGTGGTCCATGGGCCAGCTTCTACGAGCAGTACTTC.

The chain is built from TRBV5-5 and TRBJ2-1, with D uncertain. The CDR3 is made up of 15 amino acids. V was pared by 0 bases and J by 2 bases, with 9 bases between. Germline V lookup: CDR1 SGHKS, CDR2 YYEKEE (reference sequence). This chain's CDR3 is CASSLAAGPYNEQFF. In DNA form, the CDR3 reads TGTGCCAGCAGCTTGGCGGCAGGCCCCTACAATGAGCAGTTCTTC.

The rearrangement links TRBV7-8 to TRBJ2-1, with TRBD2 as a possible D gene (6 bases). Germline V gene lookup returns CDR1 SGHVS and CDR2 FQNEAQ. The CDR3 runs to 14 residues. V was pared by 5 bases and J by 2 bases, with 10 bases between. CDR3 in DNA: TGTGCCAGCAGCAGTAGCGGAACCTACAATGAGCAGTTCTTC. Amino acids: CASSSSGTYNEQFF.

The V and J genes are TRBV6-2 or TRBV6-3 and TRBJ1-2; D possibly corresponds to TRBD1 (6 bases). The CDR3 sequence is 15 residues long. V was pared by 0 bases and J by 0 bases, with 8 bases between. The germline CDR1 and CDR2 sequences are MNHEY and SVGEGT. CDR3 DNA: TGTGCCAGCAGTTACTCGGGGACAACTAACTATGGCTACACCTTC. It is translated as CASSYSGTTNYGYTF.

The chain carries TRBV10-1 and TRBJ2-4; 11 bases align to TRBD1. CDR1 is WNHNN and CDR2 is SYGVQD in the germline V gene (reference sequence). The CDR3 totals 16 residues. With V trimmed by 7 bases and J by 7 bases, 12 bases remained unmatched. Here the CDR3 DNA reads TGCGCCAGCACCCCACGGACAGGGGGCTACGAGAACATTCAGTACTTC. This codes for CASTPRTGGYENIQYF.

CDR3 nucleotide sequence: TGTGCCAGCAGCTTAGCACAGCGGACGGCATACTCCTACAATGAGCAGTTCTTC. The encoded protein is CASSLAQRTAYSYNEQFF. The chain employs TRBV7-9 and TRBJ2-1; perhaps TRBD2 as D (5 bases). Trimming stripped 0 bases from V and 0 bases from J, with 15 bases between. Germline V gives CDR1 SEHNR, CDR2 FQNEAQ (reference sequence). The CDR3 runs 18 residues. Looking up the rest from reference TRBV7-9 and TRBJ2-1 gives the full variable domain: DTGVSQNPRHKITKRGQNVTFRCDPISEHNRLYWYRQTLGQGPEFLTYFQNEAQLEKSRLLSDRFSAERPKGSFSTLEIQRTEQGDSAMYLCASSLAQRTAYSYNEQFFGPGTRLTVL.

The gene calls are TRBV12-3 or TRBV12-4 and TRBJ2-3; a possible D gene is TRBD2 (6 bases). CDR3 size: 13 residues. Trimming shortened V by 7 bases and J by 5 bases, and 13 bases separated the two germline ends. This CDR3 reads CASKAGFRDTQYF. The CDR3 coding sequence is TGTGCCAGCAAGGCGGGATTCAGAGATACGCAGTATTTT.

This chain connects TRBV11-2 to TRBJ2-3, with TRBD2 matching 7 bases. CDR1 SGHAT and CDR2 FQNNGV come from the germline V gene. The CDR3 spans 15 residues. V was clipped by 3 bases and J by 2 bases; unmatched bases: 5. This chain's CDR3 is CASSLVLAYTDTQYF. The CDR3 DNA sequence: TGTGCCAGCAGCTTGGTACTAGCGTACACAGATACGCAGTATTTT.

Notes on this clone: Other DNA sequences in this sample translate to the same CDR3. The chain is built from TRBV19 and TRBJ1-1; 7 positions match TRBD1. The CDR3 runs 15 residues. Germline CDR1 reads LNHDA; CDR2 reads SQIVND (reference sequence). With V trimmed by 6 bases and J by 3 bases, 10 bases remained unmatched. The CDR3: CASRAIQGKYTEAFF. The CDR3 DNA sequence: TGTGCCAGTAGAGCAATACAGGGGAAATACACTGAAGCTTTCTTT.

The chain has TRBV10-3 and TRBJ1-1, with 8 bases that match TRBD1. In germline, CDR1 is ENHRY, CDR2 SYGVKD. V gave up 0 bases and J gave up 4 bases; unmatched junction bases: 4. The CDR3 runs 15 residues. CDR3 loop: CAISESFTGGTEAFF. CDR3 DNA sequence: TGTGCCATCAGTGAGTCCTTCACAGGGGGCACTGAAGCTTTCTTT.

As regards this clone: The junction and the germline gene differ at one end; a read error may be behind it. The rearrangement uses TRBV10-2 and TRBJ2-5, with D possibly being TRBD2 (6 bases). The CDR3 extends over 14 amino acids. Germline V gives CDR1 WSHSY, CDR2 SAAADI. Here the CDR3 reads CASSDLAGSEAQYF. CDR3 in DNA: TGCGCCAGCAGTGATCTTGCGGGGTCAGAGGCCCAGTACTTC.

With regard to this clone: This sample also contains other DNA sequences that code for the same CDR3. CDR3 sequence: CASSLLAGGETQYF. The CDR3 nucleotides read TGTGCCAGCAGTTTGCTAGCGGGGGGAGAGACCCAGTACTTC. The chain uses TRBV27 and TRBJ2-5; 11 nucleotides line up with TRBD2. After removal of 3 bases from V and 4 bases from J, the junction contained 1 base not matched to a gene. The CDR3 contains 14 residues. Germline V gives CDR1 MNHEY, CDR2 SMNVEV (reference sequence).